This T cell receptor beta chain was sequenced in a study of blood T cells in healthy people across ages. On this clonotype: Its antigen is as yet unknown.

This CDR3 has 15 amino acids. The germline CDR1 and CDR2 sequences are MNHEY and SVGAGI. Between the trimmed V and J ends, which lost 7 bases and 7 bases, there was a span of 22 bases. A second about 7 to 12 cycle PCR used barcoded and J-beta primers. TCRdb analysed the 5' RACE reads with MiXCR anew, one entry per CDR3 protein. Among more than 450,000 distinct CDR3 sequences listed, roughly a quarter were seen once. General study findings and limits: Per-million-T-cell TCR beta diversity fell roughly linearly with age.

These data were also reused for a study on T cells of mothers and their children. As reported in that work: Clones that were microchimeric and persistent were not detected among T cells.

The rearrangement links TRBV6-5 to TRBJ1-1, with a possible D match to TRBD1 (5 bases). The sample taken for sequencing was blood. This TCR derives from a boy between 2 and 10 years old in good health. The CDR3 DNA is TGTGCCAGCATTAGGCGAAATAGGGGTTCAGGTGAAGCTTTCTTT. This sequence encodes CASIRRNRGSGEAFF.